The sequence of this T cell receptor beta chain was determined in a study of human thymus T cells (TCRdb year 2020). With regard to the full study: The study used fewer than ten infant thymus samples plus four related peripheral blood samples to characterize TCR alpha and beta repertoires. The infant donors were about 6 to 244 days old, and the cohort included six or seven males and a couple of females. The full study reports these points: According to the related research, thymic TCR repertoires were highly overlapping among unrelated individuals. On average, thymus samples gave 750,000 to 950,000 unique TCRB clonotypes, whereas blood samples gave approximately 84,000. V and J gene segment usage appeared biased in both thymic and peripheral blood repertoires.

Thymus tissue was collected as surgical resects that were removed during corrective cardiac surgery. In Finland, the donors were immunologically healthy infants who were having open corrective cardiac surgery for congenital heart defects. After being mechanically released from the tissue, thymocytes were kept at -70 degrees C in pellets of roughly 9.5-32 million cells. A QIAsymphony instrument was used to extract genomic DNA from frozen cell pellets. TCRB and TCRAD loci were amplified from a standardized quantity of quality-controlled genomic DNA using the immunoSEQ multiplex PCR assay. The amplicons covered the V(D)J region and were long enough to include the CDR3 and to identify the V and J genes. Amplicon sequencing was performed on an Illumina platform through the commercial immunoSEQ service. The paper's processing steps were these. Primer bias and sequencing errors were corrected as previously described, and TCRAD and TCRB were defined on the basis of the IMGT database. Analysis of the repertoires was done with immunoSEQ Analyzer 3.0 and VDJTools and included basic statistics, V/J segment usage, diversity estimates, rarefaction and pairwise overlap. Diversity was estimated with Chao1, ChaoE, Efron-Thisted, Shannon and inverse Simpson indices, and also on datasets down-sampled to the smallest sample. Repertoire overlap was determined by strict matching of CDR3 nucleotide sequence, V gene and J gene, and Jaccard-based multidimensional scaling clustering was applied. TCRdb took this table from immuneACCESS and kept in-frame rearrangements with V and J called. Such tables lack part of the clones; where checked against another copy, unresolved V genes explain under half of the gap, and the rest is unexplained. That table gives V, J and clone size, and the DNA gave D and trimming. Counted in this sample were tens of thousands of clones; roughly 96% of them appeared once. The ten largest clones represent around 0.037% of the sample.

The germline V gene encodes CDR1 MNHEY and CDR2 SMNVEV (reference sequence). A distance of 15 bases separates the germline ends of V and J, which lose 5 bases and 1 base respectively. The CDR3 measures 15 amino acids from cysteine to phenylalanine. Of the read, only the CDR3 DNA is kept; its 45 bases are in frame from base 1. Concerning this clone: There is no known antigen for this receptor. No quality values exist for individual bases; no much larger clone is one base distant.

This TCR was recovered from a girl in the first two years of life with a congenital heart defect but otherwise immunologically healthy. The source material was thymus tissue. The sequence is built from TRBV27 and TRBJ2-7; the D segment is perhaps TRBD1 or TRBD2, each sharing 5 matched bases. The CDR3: CASSPDSTRSYEQYF. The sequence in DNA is TGTGCCAGCAGTCCAGACAGCACTAGGTCCTACGAGCAGTACTTC.